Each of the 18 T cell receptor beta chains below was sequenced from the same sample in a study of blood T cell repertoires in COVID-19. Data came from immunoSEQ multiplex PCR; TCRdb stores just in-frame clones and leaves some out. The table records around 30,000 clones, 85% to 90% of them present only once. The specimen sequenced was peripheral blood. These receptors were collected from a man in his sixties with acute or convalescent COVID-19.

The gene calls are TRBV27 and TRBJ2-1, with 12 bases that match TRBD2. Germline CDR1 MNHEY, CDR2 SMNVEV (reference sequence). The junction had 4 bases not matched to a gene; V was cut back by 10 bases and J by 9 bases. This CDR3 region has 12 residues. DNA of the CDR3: TGTGCCATAAGACTAGCGGGAGTTGAGCAGTTCTTC. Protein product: CAIRLAGVEQFF.

The CDR3 region is CASSRDRGGPEAFF. The CDR3, as DNA: TGTGCCAGCAGTCGAGACAGGGGAGGGCCTGAAGCTTTCTTT. The V call is TRBV6-5, the J call TRBJ1-1; TRBD1 agrees at 8 bases. From germline, CDR1 is MNHEY and CDR2 SVGAGI. There are 14 residues in the CDR3. J gave up 6 bases and V 5 bases, and 8 bases lay outside the gene matches.

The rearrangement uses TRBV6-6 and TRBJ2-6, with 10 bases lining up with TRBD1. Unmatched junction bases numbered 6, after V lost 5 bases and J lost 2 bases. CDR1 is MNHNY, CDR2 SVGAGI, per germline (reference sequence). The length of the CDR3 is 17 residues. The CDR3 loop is CASSPRDRGAGANVLTF. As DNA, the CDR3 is TGTGCCAGCAGTCCCCGGGACAGGGGTGCTGGGGCCAACGTCCTGACTTTC.

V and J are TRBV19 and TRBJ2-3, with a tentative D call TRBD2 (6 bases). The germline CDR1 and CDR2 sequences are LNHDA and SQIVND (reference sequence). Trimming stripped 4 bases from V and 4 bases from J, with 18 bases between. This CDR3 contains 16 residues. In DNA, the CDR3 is TGTGCCAGTAGTACGGGGGACTCCCTGGCGGCAGATACGCAGTATTTT. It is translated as CASSTGDSLAADTQYF. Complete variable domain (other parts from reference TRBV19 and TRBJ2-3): DGGITQSPKYLFRKEGQNVTLSCEQNLNHDAMYWYRQDPGQGLRLIYYSQIVNDFQKGDIAEGYSVSREKKESFPLTVTSAQKNPTAFYLCASSTGDSLAADTQYFGPGTRLTVL.

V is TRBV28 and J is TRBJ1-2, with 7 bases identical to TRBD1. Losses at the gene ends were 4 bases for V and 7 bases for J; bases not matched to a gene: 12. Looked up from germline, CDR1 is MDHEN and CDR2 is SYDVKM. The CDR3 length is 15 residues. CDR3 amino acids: CASSSLPGGRGGYTF. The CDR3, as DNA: TGTGCCAGCAGTTCGCTTCCAGGGGGTCGAGGTGGCTACACCTTC.

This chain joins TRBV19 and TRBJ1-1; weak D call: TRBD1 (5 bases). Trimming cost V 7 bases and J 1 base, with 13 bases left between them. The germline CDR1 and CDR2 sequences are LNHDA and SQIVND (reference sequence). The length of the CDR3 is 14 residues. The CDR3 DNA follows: TGTGCCAGTATGGGGGGACTCCGGAACACTGAAGCTTTCTTT. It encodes CASMGGLRNTEAFF.

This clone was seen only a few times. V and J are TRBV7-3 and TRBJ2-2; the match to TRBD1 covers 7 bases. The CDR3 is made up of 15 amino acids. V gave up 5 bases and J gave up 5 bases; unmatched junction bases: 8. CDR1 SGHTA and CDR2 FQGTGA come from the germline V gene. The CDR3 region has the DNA TGTGCCAGCAGCGCCCGACAGGGACATACCGGGGAGCTGTTTTTT. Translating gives CASSARQGHTGELFF.

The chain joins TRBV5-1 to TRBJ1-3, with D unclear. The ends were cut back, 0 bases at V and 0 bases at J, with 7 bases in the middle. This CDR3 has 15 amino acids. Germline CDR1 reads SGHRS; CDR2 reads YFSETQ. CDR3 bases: TGCGCCAGCAGCTTGGATGCAGGCTCTGGAAACACCATATATTTT. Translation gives CASSLDAGSGNTIYF.

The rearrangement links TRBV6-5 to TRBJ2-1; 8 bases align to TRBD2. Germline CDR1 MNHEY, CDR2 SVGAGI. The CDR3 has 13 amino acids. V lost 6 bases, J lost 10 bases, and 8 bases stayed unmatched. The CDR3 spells CASSDAGGREQFF. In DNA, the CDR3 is TGTGCCAGCAGCGACGCGGGGGGCAGGGAGCAGTTCTTC.

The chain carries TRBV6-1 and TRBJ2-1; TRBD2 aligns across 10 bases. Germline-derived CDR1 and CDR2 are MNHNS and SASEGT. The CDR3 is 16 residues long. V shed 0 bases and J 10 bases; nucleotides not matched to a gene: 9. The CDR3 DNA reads TGTGCCAGCAGTGAAGCGCGGCTAGCGGGGGCGGGGGAGCAGTTCTTC. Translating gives CASSEARLAGAGEQFF.

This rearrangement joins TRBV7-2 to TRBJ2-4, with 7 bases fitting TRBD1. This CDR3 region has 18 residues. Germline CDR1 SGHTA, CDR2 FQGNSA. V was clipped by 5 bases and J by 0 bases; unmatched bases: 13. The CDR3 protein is CASSPRDRTSLAKNIQYF. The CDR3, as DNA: TGTGCCAGCAGCCCTAGGGACAGAACCTCCCTAGCCAAAAACATTCAGTACTTC.

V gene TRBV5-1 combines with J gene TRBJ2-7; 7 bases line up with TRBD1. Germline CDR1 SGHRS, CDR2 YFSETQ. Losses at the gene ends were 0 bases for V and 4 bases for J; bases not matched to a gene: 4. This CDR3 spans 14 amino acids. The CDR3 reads CASSLDGTAYEQYF. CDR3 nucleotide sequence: TGCGCCAGCAGCTTGGACGGGACAGCATACGAGCAGTACTTC.

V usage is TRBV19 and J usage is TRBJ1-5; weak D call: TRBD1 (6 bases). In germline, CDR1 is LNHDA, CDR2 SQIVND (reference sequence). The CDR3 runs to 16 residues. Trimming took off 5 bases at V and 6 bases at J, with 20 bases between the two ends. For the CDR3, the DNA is TGTGCCAGTAGTGAATTACAGGGATCGGGACGTCAGCCCCAGCATTTT. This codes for CASSELQGSGRQPQHF.

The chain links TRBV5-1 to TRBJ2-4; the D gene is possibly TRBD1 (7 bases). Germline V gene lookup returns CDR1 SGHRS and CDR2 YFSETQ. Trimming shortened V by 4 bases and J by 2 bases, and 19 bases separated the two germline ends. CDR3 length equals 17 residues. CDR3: CASSVGGQSKTKNIQYF. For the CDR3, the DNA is TGCGCCAGCAGCGTCGGGGGACAGTCTAAGACCAAAAACATTCAGTACTTC.

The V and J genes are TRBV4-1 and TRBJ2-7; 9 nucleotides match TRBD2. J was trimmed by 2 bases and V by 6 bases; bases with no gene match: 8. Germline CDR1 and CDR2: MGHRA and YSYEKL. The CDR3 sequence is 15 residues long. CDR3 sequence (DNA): TGCGCCAGCAGGTCTCTCCTAGCGGGGACCTACGAGCAGTACTTC. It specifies CASRSLLAGTYEQYF.

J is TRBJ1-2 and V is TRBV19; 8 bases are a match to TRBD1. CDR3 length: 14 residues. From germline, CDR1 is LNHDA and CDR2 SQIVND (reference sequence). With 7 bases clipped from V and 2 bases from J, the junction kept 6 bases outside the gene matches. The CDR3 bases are TGTGCCAGTATACGACAGGGGAGGAACTATGGCTACACCTTC. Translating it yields CASIRQGRNYGYTF.

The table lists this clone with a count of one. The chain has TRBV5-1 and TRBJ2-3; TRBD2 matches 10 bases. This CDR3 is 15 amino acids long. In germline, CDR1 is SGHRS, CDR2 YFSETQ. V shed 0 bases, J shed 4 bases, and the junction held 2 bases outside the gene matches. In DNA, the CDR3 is TGCGCCAGCAGCTTGGTTAGCGGGAGGCCAGATACGCAGTATTTT. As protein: CASSLVSGRPDTQYF.

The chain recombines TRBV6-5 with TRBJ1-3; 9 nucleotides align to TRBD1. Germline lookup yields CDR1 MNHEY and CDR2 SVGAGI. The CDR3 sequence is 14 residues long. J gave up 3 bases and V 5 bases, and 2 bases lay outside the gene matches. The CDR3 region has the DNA TGTGCCAGCAGTCGGGACAGGGTTGGAAACACCATATATTTT. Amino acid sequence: CASSRDRVGNTIYF.